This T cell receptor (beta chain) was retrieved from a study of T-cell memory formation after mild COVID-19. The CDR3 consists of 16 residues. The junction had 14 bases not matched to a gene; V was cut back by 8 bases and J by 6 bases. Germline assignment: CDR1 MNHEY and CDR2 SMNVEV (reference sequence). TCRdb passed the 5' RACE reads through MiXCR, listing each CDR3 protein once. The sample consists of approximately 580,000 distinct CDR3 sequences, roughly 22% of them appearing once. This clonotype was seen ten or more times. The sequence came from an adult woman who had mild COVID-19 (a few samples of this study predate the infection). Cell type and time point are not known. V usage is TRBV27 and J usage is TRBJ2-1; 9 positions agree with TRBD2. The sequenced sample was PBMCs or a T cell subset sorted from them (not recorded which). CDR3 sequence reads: CASSRRGSGRGNEQFF. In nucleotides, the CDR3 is TGTGCCAGCTCTCGGAGGGGTAGCGGGAGAGGCAATGAGCAGTTCTTC.